A single T cell receptor (beta chain) is shown here with its context. An end of the junction does not agree with germline; a read error may underlie this. The CDR3 loop spans 15 amino acids. The germline V gene has CDR1 LNHDA and CDR2 SQIVND (reference sequence). The data derive from a study of T cell changes during pregnancy in multiple sclerosis. Profiled with immunoSEQ multiplex PCR; TCRdb holds only in-frame clones, not every one. The sample includes 56,000 or so clones, roughly 90% of them seen just once. The V and J genes are TRBV19 and TRBJ2-3, with 11 bases that match TRBD2. This sequence was found in a female donor with multiple sclerosis, enrolled in a pregnancy study. The sequences come from peripheral blood, collected after pregnancy. In nucleotides, the CDR3 is TGTGCCAGTAGGATAGCGGGGGGGTTGACAGATACGCAGTATTTT. Translated: CASRIAGGLTDTQYF.